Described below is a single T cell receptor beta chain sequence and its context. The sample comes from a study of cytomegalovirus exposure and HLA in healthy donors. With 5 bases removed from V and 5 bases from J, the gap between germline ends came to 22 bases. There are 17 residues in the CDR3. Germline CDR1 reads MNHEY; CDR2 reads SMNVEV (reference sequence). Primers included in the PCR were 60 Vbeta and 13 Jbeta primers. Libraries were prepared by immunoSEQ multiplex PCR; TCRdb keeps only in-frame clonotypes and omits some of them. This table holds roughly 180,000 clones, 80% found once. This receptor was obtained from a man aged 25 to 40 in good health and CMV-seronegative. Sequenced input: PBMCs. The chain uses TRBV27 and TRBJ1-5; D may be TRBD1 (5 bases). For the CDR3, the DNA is TGTGCCAGCAGTCCCCTGACAGTTCTATTAGGGGATCAGCCCCAGCATTTT. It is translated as CASSPLTVLLGDQPQHF.